This is a list of T cell receptor beta chains from one sample in a study of blood T cell repertoires in COVID-19. Repertoires were generated with immunoSEQ multiplex PCR, while TCRdb's copy carries only in-frame clones and drops some. The data hold about 360,000 clones, with approximately 86% observed a single time. Sequencing input: peripheral blood. The origin of the receptors is a woman between 55 and 75 years old with COVID-19, enrolled during active disease. Each CDR3 is given with its conserved first and last residue. Fields, in order: J gene, V gene, CDR3 protein.

>TRBJ2-3|TRBV11-3
CASSSGTGLSDTQYF
>TRBJ1-2|TRBV12-3/TRBV12-4
CASSGRFYGYTF
>TRBJ1-5|TRBV5-6
CASSLNGYSNQPQHF
>TRBJ2-7|TRBV9
CASSTGLAAYEQYF
>TRBJ1-1|TRBV18
CASSPKGRGGNTEAFF
>TRBJ2-3|TRBV4-2
CASSQQSGETDTQYF
>TRBJ2-1|TRBV11-3
CASSLESGGFYNEQFF
>TRBJ2-1|TRBV11-3
CASSLRAGGSLEQFF
>TRBJ2-1|TRBV6-5
CASSRWSSGANEQFF
>TRBJ1-5|TRBV10-1
CASSARQGQPQHF
>TRBJ1-1|TRBV28
CASSPHMGQGWMNTEAFF
>TRBJ2-7|TRBV15
CATSREQTTYEQYF
>TRBJ2-1|TRBV7-2
CASSSPGGLAGMYDEQFF
>TRBJ2-7|TRBV9
CASSVGRGAFSYEQYF
>TRBJ2-4|TRBV29-1
CSIGTGYAKNIQYF
>TRBJ1-5|TRBV4-1
CASSQVPGQPQHF
>TRBJ1-5|TRBV5-6
CASSLAGSNQPQHF
>TRBJ1-2|TRBV19
CASTIGGAGGYTF
>TRBJ1-5|TRBV18
CASSPTGTDQPQHF
>TRBJ1-1|TRBV7-2
CASSPLRSTEAFF
>TRBJ1-1|TRBV23-1
CASSPVMYGTGGSGTEAFF
>TRBJ2-3|TRBV5-4
CASSLGLAASTDTQYF
>TRBJ2-6|TRBV14
CASSQDRGFNSGANVLTF
>TRBJ2-5|TRBV11-1
CASSLTGTGDAGTQYF
>TRBJ1-2|TRBV28
CASNQYRAAYGYTF
>TRBJ2-5|TRBV7-2
CASSVTSGGPTQYF
>TRBJ1-1|TRBV2
CASRYTEAFF
>TRBJ2-3|TRBV2
CASSGGGISTDTQYF
>TRBJ2-5|TRBV5-1
CASSLWTTGGYQETQYF
>TRBJ2-3|TRBV3-1/TRBV3-2
CASSQVSQGDTQYF
>TRBJ2-3|TRBV7-3
CASSLRSGGRTDTQYF
>TRBJ2-7|TRBV18
CASSLTQGAGYEQYF
>TRBJ2-7|TRBV7-2
CASSPNQGMRSYEQYF
>TRBJ1-5|TRBV7-8
CASSVDNSNQPQHF
>TRBJ2-5|TRBV13
CASGGFQETQYF
>TRBJ1-3|TRBV6-5
CASRAGGAVVIYF
>TRBJ2-7|TRBV11-2
CASSFASGGAYYEQYF
>TRBJ1-2|TRBV16
CASSQDREPTKGYTF
>TRBJ1-2|TRBV30
CAWEGQGNYGYTF
>TRBJ2-7|TRBV5-6
CASSMDRGREQYF
>TRBJ2-3|TRBV7-3
CASSPRARGVSTDTQYF
>TRBJ2-7|TRBV30
CAWSPGWLVGASYEQYF
>TRBJ1-2|TRBV10-2
CASSDYTTYGYTF
>TRBJ1-1|TRBV11-3
CASSPRQGNTEAFF
>TRBJ1-2|TRBV11-2
CASSLGRQTYTF
>TRBJ1-1|TRBV4-1
CASSPVTVEGVNTEAFF
>TRBJ2-5|TRBV7-9
CASSSQGRETQYF
>TRBJ2-1|TRBV12-5
CASQGASNEQFF
>TRBJ1-1|TRBV11-2
CASSLRGTEAFF
>TRBJ1-2|TRBV28
CASLPSHTRRGYTF
>TRBJ2-3|TRBV27
CASSLSRAMDTQYF
>TRBJ1-5|TRBV19
CASSLGTGGNQPQHF
>TRBJ2-3|TRBV6-4
CASSQRAGPDTQYF
>TRBJ1-2|TRBV19
CASSSRAGQGASGYGYTF
>TRBJ1-2|TRBV4-1
CASSPGLGYTF
>TRBJ2-5|TRBV12-3/TRBV12-4
CASSFTGQETQYF
>TRBJ1-3|TRBV6-5
CASSQGAAGNTIYF
>TRBJ1-2|TRBV9
CASSRGGSGYGYTF
>TRBJ2-7|TRBV27
CASSLLSSRNEQYF